The source of this T cell receptor (beta chain) is a study of shared clonotypes between healthy human individuals. With ten immunoSEQ deep assay plates, unsorted PBMC DNA underwent sequencing. Here immunoSEQ multiplex PCR was the method, and the copy in TCRdb shows in-frame clones only, minus some. The data show fewer than 650,000 clones, with about three quarters seen just once and approximately 13% held by the top ten. Germline values: CDR1 MRHNA, CDR2 SNTAGT. The V and J ends lost 0 bases and 5 bases respectively, with 5 bases between them. CDR3 length: 13 residues. Donors, healthy HIV-negative adults, lacked recent acute infections or vaccinations. There were only Caucasian adults among the donors, and all lived in Nashville, Tennessee. Note on this clone: This CDR3 is also generated by other DNA sequences in the sample.

This sequence joins TRBV6-4 and TRBJ2-1; D uncertain. The sequencing input was PBMCs. This clonotype originated in a middle-aged woman in good health. Some clones in this sample may be carry-over from other donors' samples. The CDR3 DNA reads TGTGCCAGCAGTGACTCTTCCAACAATGAGCAGTTCTTC. The encoded protein is CASSDSSNNEQFF.